What follows describes a single T cell receptor (beta chain). Repertoires were generated with immunoSEQ multiplex PCR, while TCRdb's copy carries only in-frame clones and drops some. The sample contains 250,000 or so clones, 91% of which appear only once. This record comes from a study of blood T cell repertoires in COVID-19. Per the germline V gene, CDR1 is SEHNR and CDR2 is FQNEAQ (reference sequence). This CDR3 is built from 17 residues. The ends were cut back, 6 bases at V and 0 bases at J, with 20 bases in the middle. Sequencing was carried out using PBMCs or T cells enriched from blood (not recorded which). This clonotype was obtained from a man aged 40-49 years who had been exposed to COVID-19. This chain uses TRBV7-9 with TRBJ1-2; D remains unclear. The CDR3 protein is CASSEARRGTANYGYTF. The CDR3 DNA sequence: TGTGCCAGCAGTGAAGCCCGGCGGGGAACAGCTAACTATGGCTACACCTTC.